The subject of this entry is one TCR beta chain. The sample belongs to a study of blood T cell repertoires in COVID-19. Study-wide context: PBMCs, B-cell-depleted T cells, or T cells were the source of the cDNA or gDNA that made up the material.

The method was immunoSEQ multiplex PCR; TCRdb's version includes in-frame clones alone and lacks a portion of them. The data show 150,000 to 200,000 clones, with approximately 83% seen just once and roughly 2.8% held by the top ten. Trimming stripped 1 base from V and 4 bases from J, with 6 bases between. The CDR3 consists of 13 residues. Germline CDR1 reads SEHNR; CDR2 reads FQNEAQ (reference sequence). The sequencing input was peripheral blood. This TCR was recovered from a woman aged 55-75 years with acute or convalescent COVID-19. The chain is built from TRBV7-9 and TRBJ2-3, with a tentative D call TRBD2 (6 bases). CDR3 sequence: CASSLGEADTQYF. CDR3 bases: TGTGCCAGCAGCTTAGGGGAGGCAGATACGCAGTATTTT.